This T cell receptor beta chain was captured by sequencing in a study of blood T cell repertoires in COVID-19. Overall study: Collection of acute and convalescent COVID-19 samples took place in the United States, Italy and Spain.

Per the authors' pipeline: Quantification of nucleated cells was approximated via reference gene primer amplification. Sequencing was performed with immunoSEQ multiplex PCR; in TCRdb, only in-frame clones are kept and a portion is missing. Clone size and the V and J calls come from that table; the DNA yielded D and trimming. The sample has more than 140,000 clones, 86% seen once. The CDR3 consists of 13 residues. Germline V CDR1 and CDR2: LGHNA, YSLEER. Trimming cost V 0 bases and J 8 bases, with 9 bases left between them. This sequence joins TRBV4-3 and TRBJ2-3; D might be TRBD2 (5 bases). The sample was peripheral blood. The sequence was collected from a woman aged 60 to 75 with acute or convalescent COVID-19. CDR3 loop: CASSQDWTSTQYF. Here the CDR3 DNA reads TGCGCCAGCAGCCAAGATTGGACTTCTACGCAGTATTTT.